A single T cell receptor beta chain is shown here with its context. This record comes from a study of blood T cell repertoires in COVID-19. Study information: Spain, Italy and the United States supplied samples that represented acute and convalescent COVID-19. In each case, the material was cDNA or gDNA derived from T cells, B-cell-depleted T cells, or PBMCs.

Profiling relied on immunoSEQ multiplex PCR, and the TCRdb table lists in-frame clones only, not all of them. Of 130,000 to 150,000 clones listed, 75% to 85% are singletons. Seattle-derived patients entered the study during active infection and were followed longitudinally. The sample was peripheral blood. The TCR originated in a woman in her seventies with COVID-19, enrolled during active disease.

The CDR3 loop is CASKAVRTGPLFNYGYTF. CDR3 nucleotides: TGTGCCAGTAAGGCCGTCAGGACAGGGCCCCTTTTCAACTATGGCTACACCTTC. The chain carries TRBV19 and TRBJ1-2; 8 bases fit TRBD1. The CDR3 has 18 amino acids. Per germline, CDR1 LNHDA and CDR2 SQIVND (reference sequence). Germline trimming cut 7 bases from V and 2 bases from J; bases unmatched to any gene: 18.